Listed below are T cell receptor beta chains from one sample, sequenced in a study of CD8+ T cells in alopecia areata. Assay used: immunoSEQ multiplex PCR; TCRdb lists only in-frame clones, some missing. The sample records approximately 200,000 clones, roughly 50% being singletons. Sequenced here: CD4+ T cells sorted from blood, sampled at week 24, from a patient treated with tofacitinib. The receptor set was obtained from a human donor with alopecia areata. Each CDR3 is given with its conserved first and last residue. Each record gives: J gene, clone size, V gene, D gene, CDR3 DNA, CDR3 protein. The D gene is left open where the match is weak. A clone size is listed for some rows: how often the clone was seen (once, few, many), or a class if it is expanded.

j_call: TRBJ2-7; clone_size: -; v_call: TRBV29-1; d_call: -; cdr3_nt: TGCAGCGTTGGTCTAAACTCCTACGAGCAGTACTTC; cdr3_aa: CSVGLNSYEQYF
j_call: TRBJ2-3; clone_size: -; v_call: TRBV9; d_call: -; cdr3_nt: TGTGCCAGCAGCGTTTCTAGGGGGGATACGCAGTATTTT; cdr3_aa: CASSVSRGDTQYF
j_call: TRBJ2-5; clone_size: few; v_call: TRBV2; d_call: -; cdr3_nt: TGTGCCAGCAGCGAGGTGATGACTACTCAAGAGACCCAGTACTTC; cdr3_aa: CASSEVMTTQETQYF
j_call: TRBJ1-4; clone_size: few; v_call: TRBV5-4; d_call: -; cdr3_nt: TGTGCCAGCAGCTTTGACAGTTCTTCCCCGGAAAAACTGTTTTTT; cdr3_aa: CASSFDSSSPEKLFF
j_call: TRBJ2-5; clone_size: few; v_call: TRBV4-3; d_call: TRBD2; cdr3_nt: TGCGCCAGCAGCCAAGATTTAGCGGGGGAAGAGACCCAGTACTTC; cdr3_aa: CASSQDLAGEETQYF
j_call: TRBJ2-3; clone_size: few; v_call: TRBV4-2; d_call: TRBD2; cdr3_nt: TGTGCCAGCAGCCATTCGACTAGCGGGGTTGATACGCAGTATTTT; cdr3_aa: CASSHSTSGVDTQYF
j_call: TRBJ2-1; clone_size: -; v_call: TRBV28; d_call: -; cdr3_nt: TGTGCCAGCCAAGGGACAACAGGTTACAATGAGCAGTTCTTC; cdr3_aa: CASQGTTGYNEQFF
j_call: TRBJ2-5; clone_size: -; v_call: TRBV7-2; d_call: -; cdr3_nt: TGTGCCAGCAGCTTACACAGCCAAGAGACCCAGTACTTC; cdr3_aa: CASSLHSQETQYF
j_call: TRBJ2-3; clone_size: few; v_call: TRBV6-5; d_call: TRBD1; cdr3_nt: TGTGCCAGCAGTTCTCCAGGGACAGAGACGCAGTATTTT; cdr3_aa: CASSSPGTETQYF
j_call: TRBJ2-1; clone_size: -; v_call: TRBV10-3; d_call: TRBD2; cdr3_nt: TGTGCCATCAGTGAACTAGCGGGGGGGCTAGGCGAGCAGTTCTTC; cdr3_aa: CAISELAGGLGEQFF
j_call: TRBJ2-5; clone_size: -; v_call: TRBV4-1; d_call: TRBD2; cdr3_nt: TGCGCCAGCAGCCTCAGTGGGCGGGGGTACCAAGAGACCCAGTACTTC; cdr3_aa: CASSLSGRGYQETQYF
j_call: TRBJ2-2; clone_size: -; v_call: TRBV30; d_call: TRBD2; cdr3_nt: TGTGCCTGGAGGGAGCGGGAAAGGGACACCGGGGAGCTGTTTTTT; cdr3_aa: CAWRERERDTGELFF
j_call: TRBJ2-5; clone_size: -; v_call: TRBV6-5; d_call: TRBD2; cdr3_nt: TGTGCCAGCAGTTACTCGGGACTAGCGGGGCAAGAGACCCAGTACTTC; cdr3_aa: CASSYSGLAGQETQYF
j_call: TRBJ2-2; clone_size: -; v_call: TRBV15; d_call: TRBD2; cdr3_nt: TGTGCCACCAGCAGAGTTCTAGCGGGAGGGCCCCACGGGGAGCTGTTTTTT; cdr3_aa: CATSRVLAGGPHGELFF
j_call: TRBJ1-1; clone_size: -; v_call: TRBV6-6; d_call: -; cdr3_nt: TGTGCCAGCAGTTACAGGGGTGGGAACACTGAAGCTTTCTTT; cdr3_aa: CASSYRGGNTEAFF
j_call: TRBJ2-6; clone_size: few; v_call: TRBV7-3; d_call: TRBD1; cdr3_nt: TGTGCCAGCAGCTACCGACAGGGCTCTGGGGCCAACGTCCTGACTTTC; cdr3_aa: CASSYRQGSGANVLTF
j_call: TRBJ1-2; clone_size: -; v_call: TRBV6-6; d_call: -; cdr3_nt: TGTGCCAGCAGTTACTCCCAGGGGAACTATGGCTACACCTTC; cdr3_aa: CASSYSQGNYGYTF
j_call: TRBJ2-3; clone_size: once; v_call: TRBV5-1; d_call: TRBD2; cdr3_nt: TGCGCCAGCAGCTTCCGGGGGGGCCGATACACAGATACGCAGTATTTT; cdr3_aa: CASSFRGGRYTDTQYF
j_call: TRBJ1-2; clone_size: -; v_call: TRBV7-9; d_call: -; cdr3_nt: TGTGCCAGCAGCTTAAAGGGGCGCGGCTATGGCTACACCTTC; cdr3_aa: CASSLKGRGYGYTF
j_call: TRBJ2-7; clone_size: -; v_call: TRBV7-9; d_call: -; cdr3_nt: TGTGCCAGCAGCATGGGACACCGGACCGACGAGCAGTACTTC; cdr3_aa: CASSMGHRTDEQYF
j_call: TRBJ1-3; clone_size: -; v_call: TRBV29-1; d_call: TRBD1; cdr3_nt: TGCAGCGTTGAAACAGGGGGAATTGGAAACACCATATATTTT; cdr3_aa: CSVETGGIGNTIYF
j_call: TRBJ2-3; clone_size: -; v_call: TRBV7-2; d_call: -; cdr3_nt: TGTGCCAGCAGCTTCGGGGATACGCAGTATTTT; cdr3_aa: CASSFGDTQYF
j_call: TRBJ1-2; clone_size: -; v_call: TRBV6-6; d_call: TRBD1; cdr3_nt: TGTGCCAGCAGTTACGCAGGGGGCGGTCAGGGCTACACCTTC; cdr3_aa: CASSYAGGGQGYTF
j_call: TRBJ2-6; clone_size: many; v_call: TRBV2; d_call: -; cdr3_nt: TGTGCCAGCAGTCAACTCGAAAGCAACGTCCTGACTTTC; cdr3_aa: CASSQLESNVLTF
j_call: TRBJ2-2; clone_size: few; v_call: TRBV7-2; d_call: -; cdr3_nt: TGTGCCAGCAACCTTCTACCGAGGTCCGGGGAGCTGTTTTTT; cdr3_aa: CASNLLPRSGELFF
j_call: TRBJ2-7; clone_size: -; v_call: TRBV27; d_call: -; cdr3_nt: TGTGCCAGCAGGAAGCAACTAGGGGTCTACGAGCAGTACTTC; cdr3_aa: CASRKQLGVYEQYF
j_call: TRBJ2-3; clone_size: -; v_call: TRBV29-1; d_call: -; cdr3_nt: TGCAGCGTTGACCGGGGGGCGCGAGATACAGATACGCAGTATTTT; cdr3_aa: CSVDRGARDTDTQYF